The source of this T cell receptor beta chain is a study of identifying expanded T cells in peripheral blood. Regarding this clone: Its antigen remains unknown.

From germline, CDR1 is SQVTM and CDR2 ANQGSEA. The V gene end was trimmed by 2 bases and the J gene end by 5 bases; junction bases not matched to a gene: 11. The length of the CDR3 is 15 residues. Study-wide points: Over about two and four weeks, about 16 and 20 clones changed, versus 1.2 between replicates.

Here immunoSEQ multiplex PCR was the method, and the copy in TCRdb shows in-frame clones only, minus some. Here the sample spans about 110,000 clones, 88% being singletons. Sample: blood. The sequence came from a person between 18 and 70 years old in good health. This chain links TRBV29-1 with TRBJ2-5, with 7 positions matching TRBD2. This chain's CDR3 is CSVETRGSIAETQYF. CDR3 nucleotides: TGCAGCGTTGAAACACGCGGGAGTATTGCGGAGACCCAGTACTTC.